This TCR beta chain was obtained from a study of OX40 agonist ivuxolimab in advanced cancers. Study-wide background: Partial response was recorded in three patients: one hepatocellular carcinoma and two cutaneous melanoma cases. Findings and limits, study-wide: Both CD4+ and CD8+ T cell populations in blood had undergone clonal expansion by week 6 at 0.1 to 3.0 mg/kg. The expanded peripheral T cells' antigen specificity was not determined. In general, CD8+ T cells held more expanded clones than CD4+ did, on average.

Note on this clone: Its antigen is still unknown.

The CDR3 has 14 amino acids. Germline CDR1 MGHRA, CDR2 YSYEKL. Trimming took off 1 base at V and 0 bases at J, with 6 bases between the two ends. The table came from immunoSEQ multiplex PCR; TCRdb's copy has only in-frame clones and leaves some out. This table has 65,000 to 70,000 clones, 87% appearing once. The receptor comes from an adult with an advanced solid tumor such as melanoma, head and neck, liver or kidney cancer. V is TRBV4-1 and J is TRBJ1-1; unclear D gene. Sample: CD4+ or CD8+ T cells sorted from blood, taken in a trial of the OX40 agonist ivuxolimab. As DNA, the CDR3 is TGCGCCAGCAGCCAAGGGCTCCTGAACACTGAAGCTTTCTTT. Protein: CASSQGLLNTEAFF.